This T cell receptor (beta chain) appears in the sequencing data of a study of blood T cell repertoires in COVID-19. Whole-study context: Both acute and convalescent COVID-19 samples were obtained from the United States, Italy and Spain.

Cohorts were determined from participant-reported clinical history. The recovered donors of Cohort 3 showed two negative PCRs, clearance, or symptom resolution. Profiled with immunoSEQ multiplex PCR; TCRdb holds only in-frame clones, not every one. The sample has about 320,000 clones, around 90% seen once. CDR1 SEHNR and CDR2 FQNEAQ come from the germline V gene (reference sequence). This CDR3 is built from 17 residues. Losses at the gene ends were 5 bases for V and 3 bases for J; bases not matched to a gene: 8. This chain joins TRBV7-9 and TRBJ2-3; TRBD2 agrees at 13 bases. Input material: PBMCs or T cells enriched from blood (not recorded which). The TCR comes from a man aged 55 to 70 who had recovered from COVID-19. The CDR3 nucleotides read TGTGCCAGCAGCGCCGGACTAGCGGGAGCTAGGACAGATACGCAGTATTTT. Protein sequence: CASSAGLAGARTDTQYF.